These 9 T cell receptor beta chains originate from one sample sequenced in a study of cytomegalovirus exposure and HLA in healthy donors. Primers for the PCR totalled 60 Vbeta and 13 Jbeta. Measured with immunoSEQ multiplex PCR; TCRdb has only the in-frame clones, and not every one. The sample yields some 76,000 clones, roughly 89% seen once. Sequencing was carried out using PBMCs. The receptors shown here come from a woman aged 25 to 39 in good health and CMV-seronegative.

The CDR3, as DNA: TGTGCCAGCAGTTCCCAACGGACAGGGGACTTAGCCAAAAACATTCAGTACTTC. This gives the protein CASSSQRTGDLAKNIQYF. J is TRBJ2-4 and V is TRBV28, with 9 bases identical to TRBD1. CDR3 length: 18 amino acids. After removal of 4 bases from V and 0 bases from J, the junction contained 10 bases not matched to a gene. The germline gives CDR1 MDHEN, CDR2 SYDVKM.

This chain's CDR3 is CASSLGGDTQYF. DNA of the CDR3: TGTGCCAGCAGTTTAGGCGGGGATACGCAGTATTTT. The rearrangement links TRBV28 to TRBJ2-3; D is possibly TRBD2 (5 bases). Germline V lookup: CDR1 MDHEN, CDR2 SYDVKM. The CDR3 spans 12 residues. The V and J ends lost 2 bases and 6 bases respectively, with 6 bases between them.

The rearrangement joins TRBV6-1 to TRBJ2-2, with D possibly TRBD2 on 6 matching bases. V was clipped by 2 bases and J by 4 bases, with 14 bases between them. The CDR3 spans 16 residues. The germline V gene encodes CDR1 MNHNS and CDR2 SASEGT. Here the CDR3 reads CASSETAGRATGELFF. The CDR3 region has the DNA TGTGCCAGCAGTGAAACTGCGGGGCGGGCCACCGGGGAGCTGTTTTTT.

This chain uses TRBV27 with TRBJ1-3; tentative D call: TRBD1 (6 bases). The germline CDR1 and CDR2 sequences are MNHEY and SMNVEV (reference sequence). The V gene lost 5 bases and the J gene lost 16 bases, with 18 bases spanning the gap. CDR3 size: 12 residues. CDR3 in amino acids: CASSPRQAFLYF. For the CDR3, the DNA is TGTGCCAGCAGTCCCCGACAGGCCTTCCTCTATTTT.

The V gene is TRBV5-1, the J gene TRBJ2-7, with D possibly matching TRBD1 (5 bases). V gave up 0 bases and J gave up 2 bases, with 6 bases separating them. CDR1 is SGHRS and CDR2 is YFSETQ in the germline V gene. The CDR3 is made up of 13 amino acids. The CDR3: CASSLAGTYEQYF. As DNA, the CDR3 is TGCGCCAGCAGCTTGGCAGGGACCTACGAGCAGTACTTC.

V and J are TRBV7-2 and TRBJ2-3; tentative D call: TRBD2 (5 bases). The CDR3 extends over 15 amino acids. Germline V gene lookup returns CDR1 SGHTA and CDR2 FQGNSA. Between the trimmed V and J ends, which lost 1 base and 5 bases, there was a span of 13 bases. The CDR3 region is CASSLVASRGDTQYF. The CDR3 DNA follows: TGTGCCAGCAGCTTAGTTGCTAGTCGGGGAGATACGCAGTATTTT.

Only a few counts were recorded for this clone. The J gene is TRBJ2-7, the V gene TRBV19; perhaps TRBD2 as D (7 bases). The CDR3 is 12 residues long. V lost 5 bases and J 5 bases, leaving 10 bases between the germline ends. CDR1 and CDR2 from the germline V gene are LNHDA and SQIVND (reference sequence). CDR3 bases: TGTGCCAGTAGTGGGGGGGGCCACGAGCAGTACTTC. Its translation: CASSGGGHEQYF.

The gene calls are TRBV9 and TRBJ2-1; 8 bases are shared with TRBD2. The CDR3 consists of 17 residues. CDR1 is SGDLS, CDR2 YYNGEE, per germline. V shed 3 bases and J 4 bases; nucleotides not matched to a gene: 12. The CDR3 reads CASSGAGGSNLYNEQFF. The CDR3 DNA reads TGTGCCAGCAGCGGGGCGGGAGGCTCCAATCTTTACAATGAGCAGTTCTTC.

CDR3 bases: TGTGCCAGCAGCCCAATCCCGACAGGACCCGTCGCACCAGATACGCAGTATTTT. Translated, it gives CASSPIPTGPVAPDTQYF. V usage is TRBV14 and J usage is TRBJ2-3, with a tentative D call TRBD1 (6 bases). V dropped 4 bases and J dropped 4 bases, with 24 bases sitting between them. The CDR3 totals 18 residues. Germline CDR1 is SGHDN and CDR2 is FVKESK.